This passage covers 28 T cell receptor beta chains from one sample sequenced in a study of CD4+ T cells in melanoma. TCRdb's table, derived via immunoSEQ multiplex PCR, lists solely in-frame clones and lacks some. Seen here are about 140,000 clones, approximately 91% observed once, and the top ten hold about 1.5%. The receptors come from a human donor with melanoma.

V and J are TRBV5-1 and TRBJ2-7; 16 nucleotides line up with TRBD2. The germline CDR1 and CDR2 sequences are SGHRS and YFSETQ. Trimming at V came to 2 bases and at J to 6 bases, leaving 5 bases not matched to a gene. The CDR3 covers 16 residues. CDR3 sequence: CASSFGTSGGALEQYF. CDR3 nucleotide sequence: TGCGCCAGCAGCTTTGGGACTAGCGGGGGGGCGCTCGAGCAGTACTTC.

The chain employs TRBV29-1 and TRBJ2-1; D is perhaps TRBD1 (6 bases). V was cut by 8 bases and J by 6 bases, with 14 bases left in between. This CDR3 spans 12 amino acids. Looked up from germline, CDR1 is SQVTM and CDR2 is ANQGSEA. The CDR3 loop is CSLGQTGNEQFF. The CDR3 DNA is TGCAGCCTCGGCCAGACAGGCAATGAGCAGTTCTTC.

Here the CDR3 DNA reads TGTGCCAGTAGTATAAATGGACAGGAGTACAATGAGCAGTTCTTC. Protein sequence: CASSINGQEYNEQFF. The chain has TRBV19 and TRBJ2-1; TRBD1 matches at 7 bases. The CDR3 is 15 amino acids. Germline CDR1 reads LNHDA; CDR2 reads SQIVND (reference sequence). The ends lost 2 bases at V and 4 bases at J; junction bases unmatched: 5. The complete variable domain, with remaining parts taken from reference TRBV19 and TRBJ2-1, reads DGGITQSPKYLFRKEGQNVTLSCEQNLNHDAMYWYRQDPGQGLRLIYYSQIVNDFQKGDIAEGYSVSREKKESFPLTVTSAQKNPTAFYLCASSINGQEYNEQFFGPGTRLTVL.

This clone was seen just once. This chain's CDR3 is CASSILGSYGYTF. In DNA form, the CDR3 reads TGTGCCAGTAGTATCTTAGGGTCCTATGGCTACACCTTC. The chain couples TRBV19 to TRBJ1-2, with D uncertain. CDR3 length equals 13 residues. Trimming cost V 3 bases and J 4 bases, with 9 bases left between them. Germline V gene sequence: CDR1 LNHDA, CDR2 SQIVND (reference sequence).

The chain recombines TRBV6-6 with TRBJ2-7, with D perhaps TRBD2 (6 bases). CDR3 length equals 13 residues. Germline lookup yields CDR1 MNHNY and CDR2 SVGAGI (reference sequence). Trimming pared 2 bases from V and 2 bases from J, leaving 7 bases between. This CDR3 is CASSYAGPYEQYF. The CDR3, as DNA: TGTGCCAGCAGTTACGCGGGGCCCTACGAGCAGTACTTC.

V usage is TRBV10-3 and J usage is TRBJ2-2; 9 nucleotides line up with TRBD2. There are 13 residues in the CDR3. Looked up from germline, CDR1 is ENHRY and CDR2 is SYGVKD. The V and J ends lost 10 bases and 5 bases, in that order; junction bases with no gene match: 5. The CDR3 DNA reads TGTGCCACGAATGCGGGGGGGACCGGGGAGCTGTTTTTT. Translating gives CATNAGGTGELFF.

This clone was observed a single time. This rearrangement joins TRBV7-2 to TRBJ2-5; D might be TRBD1 or TRBD2, each matching 6 bases. Germline-derived CDR1 and CDR2 are SGHTA and FQGNSA. The V and J ends lost 7 bases and 5 bases respectively, with 14 bases between them. CDR3 length equals 13 residues. DNA of the CDR3: TGTGCCAGCACCTCCGGGGGCCGGGAGACCCAGTACTTC. Protein sequence: CASTSGGRETQYF.

J is TRBJ2-1 and V is TRBV5-1; 11 bases fit TRBD2. Germline CDR1 reads SGHRS; CDR2 reads YFSETQ. This CDR3 has 16 residues. J lost 4 bases, V lost 0 bases, and 3 bases had no gene match. CDR3 sequence reads: CASSLGSSGGYNEQFF. Here the CDR3 DNA reads TGCGCCAGCAGCTTGGGTTCTAGCGGGGGGTACAATGAGCAGTTCTTC.

The rearrangement joins TRBV28 to TRBJ2-3; D unresolved. The V end was cut by 5 bases, the J end by 2 bases, with 17 bases between. The CDR3 totals 16 residues. CDR1 is MDHEN and CDR2 is SYDVKM in the germline V gene. The CDR3 is CASSLGSLLSTDTQYF. The CDR3 DNA sequence: TGTGCCAGCAGTCTCGGGTCTCTACTCTCCACAGATACGCAGTATTTT.

The V gene is TRBV6-5, the J gene TRBJ2-7; maybe TRBD1 (6 bases). V was cut by 5 bases and J by 0 bases, with 11 bases left in between. Germline V gives CDR1 MNHEY, CDR2 SVGAGI. The CDR3 is 14 residues long. Here the CDR3 reads CASSDGQSSYEQYF. In DNA form, the CDR3 reads TGTGCCAGCAGTGACGGACAGAGCTCCTACGAGCAGTACTTC.

The CDR3 DNA reads TGTGCCAGCAGTTACGCCGGGGAGCTGTTTTTT. It encodes CASSYAGELFF. The chain combines TRBV6-5 with TRBJ2-2; D not certain. Germline V gene sequence: CDR1 MNHEY, CDR2 SVGAGI. With 2 bases removed from V and 6 bases from J, the gap between germline ends came to 1 base. The CDR3 runs 11 residues.

This chain links TRBV10-1 with TRBJ2-3; no clear D gene. This CDR3 spans 14 amino acids. Germline assignment: CDR1 WNHNN and CDR2 SYGVQD (reference sequence). V dropped 3 bases and J dropped 2 bases, with 9 bases sitting between them. The DNA of the CDR3 is TGCGCCAGCAGTGAATTCGCGGCCACAGATACGCAGTATTTT. Amino acids: CASSEFAATDTQYF.

The chain couples TRBV2 to TRBJ2-3, with D tentatively TRBD2 (5 bases). Trimming removed 3 bases at V and 3 bases at J, with 16 bases between. CDR1 and CDR2 from the germline V gene are SNHLY and FYNNEI. CDR3 length equals 16 residues. The CDR3 region is CASSEARTSGTDTQYF. The CDR3 nucleotides are TGTGCCAGCAGTGAGGCGCGAACGTCGGGAACAGATACGCAGTATTTT.

The rearrangement joins TRBV11-2 to TRBJ2-5; 7 nucleotides agree with TRBD2. V shed 5 bases and J 2 bases; nucleotides not matched to a gene: 5. The CDR3 sequence is 14 residues long. CDR1 and CDR2 from the germline V gene are SGHAT and FQNNGV. The CDR3 protein is CASSPGLDQETQYF. CDR3 coding DNA: TGTGCCAGCAGCCCCGGACTAGATCAAGAGACCCAGTACTTC.

V and J are TRBV6-1 and TRBJ1-4; TRBD1 matches at 7 bases. The germline CDR1 and CDR2 sequences are MNHNS and SASEGT. The V segment lost 10 bases and the J segment 4 bases; nucleotides outside the gene matches: 6. The CDR3 runs to 13 residues. The CDR3 sequence: CATNRGFNEKLFF. In DNA form, the CDR3 reads TGTGCCACAAACAGGGGCTTTAATGAAAAACTGTTTTTT.

This chain links TRBV5-8 with TRBJ2-2; TRBD1 or TRBD2 may be the D gene (6 bases each). Trimming pared 4 bases from V and 3 bases from J, leaving 22 bases between. This CDR3 has 18 amino acids. Looked up from germline, CDR1 is SGHTS and CDR2 is YDEGEE. CDR3 in DNA: TGTGCCAGCAGCCCGCCGGAACAGGGATGGAGGGACACCGGGGAGCTGTTTTTT. Translated, it gives CASSPPEQGWRDTGELFF.

The V and J genes are TRBV5-1 and TRBJ1-2; no clear D. CDR1 is SGHRS, CDR2 YFSETQ, per germline. CDR3 length equals 15 residues. Trimming removed 2 bases at V and 2 bases at J, with 13 bases between. CDR3 sequence reads: CASSFKGGWNYGYTF. DNA for the CDR3: TGCGCCAGCAGCTTTAAGGGAGGTTGGAACTATGGCTACACCTTC.

This chain uses TRBV6-1 with TRBJ1-2; 8 positions agree with TRBD1. The V gene's germline CDR1 is MNHNS and CDR2 SASEGT. The CDR3 is 15 amino acids. The trim removed 6 bases at V and 4 bases at J, leaving 10 bases unmatched. The CDR3: CASRPGQGGFYGYTF. In DNA, the CDR3 is TGTGCCAGCAGGCCTGGACAGGGAGGTTTCTATGGCTACACCTTC.

This clone has only one observation. The V and J genes are TRBV5-1 and TRBJ1-1, with TRBD1 identical over 7 bases. The ends lost 4 bases at V and 1 base at J; junction bases unmatched: 7. The length of the CDR3 is 15 residues. CDR1 and CDR2 (germline): SGHRS, YFSETQ. In DNA, the CDR3 is TGCGCCAGCAGCCCCGACGGACAGGCGAACACTGAAGCTTTCTTT. The encoded protein is CASSPDGQANTEAFF.

J is TRBJ2-1 and V is TRBV14; TRBD2 matches at 15 bases. The V gene end was trimmed by 3 bases and the J gene end by 6 bases; junction bases not matched to a gene: 3. The CDR3 sequence is 16 residues long. Germline-derived CDR1 and CDR2 are SGHDN and FVKESK. The CDR3 here is CASSHWTSGGANEQFF. The CDR3, as DNA: TGTGCCAGCAGCCATTGGACTAGCGGGGGGGCCAATGAGCAGTTCTTC.

The chain combines TRBV5-1 with TRBJ1-4, with 8 bases aligning to TRBD1. V shed 2 bases and J 4 bases; nucleotides not matched to a gene: 7. Germline values: CDR1 SGHRS, CDR2 YFSETQ. This CDR3 has 16 amino acids. The CDR3 DNA follows: TGCGCCAGCAGCTTCGGACAGGGTAGAATTAATGAAAAACTGTTTTTT. Translation gives CASSFGQGRINEKLFF.

The chain employs TRBV7-3 and TRBJ2-5, with D perhaps TRBD1 (6 bases). The CDR3 covers 14 residues. CDR1 is SGHTA, CDR2 FQGTGA, per germline. The V and J ends lost 5 bases and 5 bases respectively, with 15 bases between them. The CDR3 bases are TGTGCCAGCAGCCCACAGGGAAGGGGGGAGACCCAGTACTTC. It is translated as CASSPQGRGETQYF.

The gene calls are TRBV29-1 and TRBJ2-7; D is possibly TRBD1 or TRBD2 (5 bases each). This CDR3 spans 11 amino acids. V dropped 7 bases and J dropped 6 bases, with 13 bases sitting between them. Germline CDR1 is SQVTM and CDR2 is ANQGSEA. The CDR3 is CSAEGPPEQYF. CDR3 sequence (DNA): TGCAGCGCAGAGGGGCCCCCCGAGCAGTACTTC.

The rearrangement joins TRBV28 to TRBJ2-3; D is possibly TRBD2 (5 bases). V shed 7 bases and J shed 11 bases, with 13 bases lying between them. This CDR3 has 11 amino acids. Germline V gene data show CDR1 as MDHEN and CDR2 as SYDVKM. The CDR3 DNA reads as TGTGCCAGCATAACTGCCGGGGAGCAGTATTTT. Encoded protein: CASITAGEQYF.

The V and J genes are TRBV11-2 and TRBJ1-6, with D possibly matching TRBD1 (5 bases). In germline, CDR1 is SGHAT, CDR2 FQNNGV. The CDR3 totals 15 residues. Trimming left V 2 bases short and J 10 bases short, with 15 bases between. CDR3 in amino acids: CASSLSQGILSPLHF. Here the CDR3 DNA reads TGTGCCAGCAGCTTAAGCCAGGGAATTTTATCACCCCTCCACTTT.

For the CDR3, the DNA is TGCGCCAGCAGCCCGGGACTAGCGGGGGGATCGTACACAGATACGCAGTATTTT. Its translation: CASSPGLAGGSYTDTQYF. This chain joins TRBV5-1 and TRBJ2-3, with TRBD2 matching over 15 bases. Per the germline V gene, CDR1 is SGHRS and CDR2 is YFSETQ. The V segment lost 4 bases and the J segment 2 bases; nucleotides outside the gene matches: 8. The CDR3 extends over 18 amino acids.

The gene calls are TRBV5-1 and TRBJ1-5, with a possible D match to TRBD1 (6 bases). The CDR3 is 16 amino acids. Trimming stripped 4 bases from V and 0 bases from J, with 14 bases between. Germline V gene data show CDR1 as SGHRS and CDR2 as YFSETQ. The CDR3 protein is CASSPTGGNSNQPQHF. CDR3 nucleotide sequence: TGCGCCAGCAGCCCCACTGGGGGCAATAGCAATCAGCCCCAGCATTTT.

This chain connects TRBV14 to TRBJ1-2; D is ambiguous. CDR3 length: 15 amino acids. CDR1 and CDR2 (germline): SGHDN, FVKESK. The ends were cut back, 1 base at V and 3 bases at J, with 12 bases in the middle. The CDR3 here is CASSQVDPRDYGYTF. The CDR3 coding sequence is TGTGCCAGCAGCCAAGTGGACCCCCGGGACTATGGCTACACCTTC.